This TCR beta chain comes out of a study of OX40 agonist ivuxolimab in advanced cancers. About the study: Those enrolled were about 80% male, with a mean age of about 66 years and ages from 23 to 79. One patient with hepatocellular carcinoma and two with cutaneous melanoma, three in all, had partial responses. Broader study findings: In CD8+ T cells, expanded clones were on average more numerous than in CD4+. At 0.1 to 3.0 mg/kg, CD4+ and CD8+ blood T cells expanded clonally by week 6.

Concerning this clone itself: The antigen is undetermined.

Clones were sequenced by immunoSEQ multiplex PCR, and TCRdb holds only the in-frame ones, with some missing. The table shows tens of thousands of clones, with 80% occurring only once. The material sequenced was CD4+ or CD8+ T cells sorted from blood, taken in a trial of the OX40 agonist ivuxolimab. The receptor comes from an adult with an advanced solid tumor such as melanoma, head and neck, liver or kidney cancer.

The CDR3 nucleotides are TGCGCCAGCAGCTTGGATGGGGCGGGGCGAGATACGCAGTATTTT. It codes for CASSLDGAGRDTQYF. The chain carries TRBV5-1 and TRBJ2-3, with D possibly TRBD2 on 6 matching bases. Germline V CDR1 and CDR2: SGHRS, YFSETQ. This CDR3 is 15 amino acids long. The V and J ends lost 0 bases and 5 bases respectively, with 13 bases between them.